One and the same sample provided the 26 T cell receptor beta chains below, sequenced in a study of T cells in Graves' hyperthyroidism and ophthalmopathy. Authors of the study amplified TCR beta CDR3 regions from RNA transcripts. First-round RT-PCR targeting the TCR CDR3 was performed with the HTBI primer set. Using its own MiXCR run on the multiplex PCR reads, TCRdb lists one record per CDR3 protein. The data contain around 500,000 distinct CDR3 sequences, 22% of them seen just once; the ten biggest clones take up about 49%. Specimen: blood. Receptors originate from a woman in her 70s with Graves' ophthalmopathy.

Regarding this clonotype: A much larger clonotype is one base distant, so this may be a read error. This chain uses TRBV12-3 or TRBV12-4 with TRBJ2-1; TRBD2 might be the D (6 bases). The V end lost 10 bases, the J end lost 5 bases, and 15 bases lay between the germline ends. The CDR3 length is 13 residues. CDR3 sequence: CANTDGTDNEQFF. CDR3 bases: TGTGCCAACACAGACGGGACTGACAATGAGCAGTTCTTC.

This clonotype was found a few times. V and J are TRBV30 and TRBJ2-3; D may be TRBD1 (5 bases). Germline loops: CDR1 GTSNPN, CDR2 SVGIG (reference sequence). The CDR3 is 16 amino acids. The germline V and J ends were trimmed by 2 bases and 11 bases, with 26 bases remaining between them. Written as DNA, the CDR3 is TGTGCCTGGAGTCCTCTGCAGGGTCTCAAGCCAAGGGGGCAGTATTTT. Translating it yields CAWSPLQGLKPRGQYF.

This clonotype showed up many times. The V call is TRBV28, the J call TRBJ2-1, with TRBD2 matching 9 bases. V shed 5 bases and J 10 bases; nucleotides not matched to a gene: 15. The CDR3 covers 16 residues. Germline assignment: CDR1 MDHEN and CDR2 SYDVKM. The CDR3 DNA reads TGTGCCAGCAGTCCAATCATAGCGGGAGTGGTTGGAGAGCAGTTCTTC. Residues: CASSPIIAGVVGEQFF.

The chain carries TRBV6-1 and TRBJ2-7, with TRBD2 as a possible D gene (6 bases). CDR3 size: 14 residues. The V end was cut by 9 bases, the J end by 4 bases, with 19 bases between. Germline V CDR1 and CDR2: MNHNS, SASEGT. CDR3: CASQRISGGYEQYF. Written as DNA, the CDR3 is TGTGCCAGTCAACGTATCTCCGGAGGGTACGAGCAGTACTTC.

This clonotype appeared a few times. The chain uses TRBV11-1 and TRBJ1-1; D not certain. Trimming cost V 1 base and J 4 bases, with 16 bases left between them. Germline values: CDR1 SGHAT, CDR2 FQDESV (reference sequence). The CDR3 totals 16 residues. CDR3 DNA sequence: TGTGCCAGCAGCTTAGGGGCCCGGGGTGTGGGCACTGAAGCTTTCTTT. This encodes CASSLGARGVGTEAFF. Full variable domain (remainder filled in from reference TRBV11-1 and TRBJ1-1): EAEVAQSPRYKITEKSQAVAFWCDPISGHATLYWYRQILGQGPELLVQFQDESVVDDSQLPKDRFSAERLKGVDSTLKIQPAELGDSAMYLCASSLGARGVGTEAFFGQGTRLTVV.

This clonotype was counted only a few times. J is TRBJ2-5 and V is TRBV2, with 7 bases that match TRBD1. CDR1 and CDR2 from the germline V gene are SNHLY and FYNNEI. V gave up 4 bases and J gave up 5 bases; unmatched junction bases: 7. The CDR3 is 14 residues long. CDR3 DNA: TGTGCCAGCAGTGCACGACAGGGTAGGGAGACCCAGTACTTC. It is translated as CASSARQGRETQYF.

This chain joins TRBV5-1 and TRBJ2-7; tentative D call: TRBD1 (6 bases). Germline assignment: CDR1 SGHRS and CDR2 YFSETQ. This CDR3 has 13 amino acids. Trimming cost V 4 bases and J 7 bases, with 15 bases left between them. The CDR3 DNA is TGCGCCAGCAGCGAGGGTCAGGGGACAGAGCAGTACTTC. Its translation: CASSEGQGTEQYF.

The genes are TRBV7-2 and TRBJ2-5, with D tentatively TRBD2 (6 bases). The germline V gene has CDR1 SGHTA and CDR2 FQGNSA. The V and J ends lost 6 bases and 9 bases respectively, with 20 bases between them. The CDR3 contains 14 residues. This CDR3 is CASSRRDPYGAQYF. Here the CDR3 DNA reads TGTGCCAGCAGTCGGAGGGACCCCTATGGGGCCCAGTACTTC. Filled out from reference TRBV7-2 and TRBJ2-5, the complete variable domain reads GAGVSQSPSNKVTEKGKDVELRCDPISGHTALYWYRQSLGQGLEFLIYFQGNSAPDKSGLPSDRFSAERTGGSVSTLTIQRTQQEDSAVYLCASSRRDPYGAQYFGPGTRLLVL.

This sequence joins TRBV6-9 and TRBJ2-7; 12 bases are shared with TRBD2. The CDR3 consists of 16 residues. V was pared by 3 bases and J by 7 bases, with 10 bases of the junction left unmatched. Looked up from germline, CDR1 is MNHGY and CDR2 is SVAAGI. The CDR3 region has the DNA TGTGCCAGCAGTTACTTGTCTAGCGGGAGGGCGGAGGAGCAGTACTTC. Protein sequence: CASSYLSSGRAEEQYF.

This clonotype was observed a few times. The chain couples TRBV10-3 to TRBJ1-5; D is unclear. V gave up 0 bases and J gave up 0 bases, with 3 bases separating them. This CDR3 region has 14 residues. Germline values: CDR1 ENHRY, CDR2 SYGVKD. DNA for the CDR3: TGTGCCATCAGTGAGTCGAGTAGCAATCAGCCCCAGCATTTT. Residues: CAISESSSNQPQHF.

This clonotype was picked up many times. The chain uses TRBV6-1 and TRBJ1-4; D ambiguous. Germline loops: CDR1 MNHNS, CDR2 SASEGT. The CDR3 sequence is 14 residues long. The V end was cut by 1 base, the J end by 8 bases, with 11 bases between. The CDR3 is CASSEDLGREKLFF. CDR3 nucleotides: TGTGCCAGCAGTGAAGACCTGGGGAGGGAAAAACTGTTTTTT.

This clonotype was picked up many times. The CDR3 DNA sequence: TGTGCCTGGACCAGGGACAGGGTGTACGAGCAGTACTTC. Amino acids: CAWTRDRVYEQYF. This chain uses TRBV30 with TRBJ2-7; 9 bases are shared with TRBD1. After removal of 4 bases from V and 4 bases from J, the junction contained 5 bases not matched to a gene. Germline V gene sequence: CDR1 GTSNPN, CDR2 SVGIG (reference sequence). The CDR3 extends over 13 amino acids.

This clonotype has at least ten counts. The CDR3 coding sequence is TGTGCCAGCTCTCTCTCTGACAGGAGCACTGAAGCTTTCTTT. This sequence encodes CASSLSDRSTEAFF. The chain couples TRBV18 to TRBJ1-1; D possibly corresponds to TRBD1 (6 bases). V was pared by 6 bases and J by 4 bases, with 15 bases between. The V gene's germline CDR1 is KGHSH and CDR2 LQKENI. The CDR3 contains 14 residues.

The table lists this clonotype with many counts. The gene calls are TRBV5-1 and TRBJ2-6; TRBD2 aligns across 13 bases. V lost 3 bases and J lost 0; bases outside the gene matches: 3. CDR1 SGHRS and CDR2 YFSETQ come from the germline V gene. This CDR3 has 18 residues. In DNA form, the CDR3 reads TGCGCCAGCAGCTCCGGACTAGCGGGAGTCTCTGGGGCCAACGTCCTGACTTTC. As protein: CASSSGLAGVSGANVLTF. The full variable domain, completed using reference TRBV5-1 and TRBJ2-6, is KAGVTQTPRYLIKTRGQQVTLSCSPISGHRSVSWYQQTPGQGLQFLFEYFSETQRNKGNFPGRFSGRQFSNSRSEMNVSTLELGDSALYLCASSSGLAGVSGANVLTFGAGSRLTVL.

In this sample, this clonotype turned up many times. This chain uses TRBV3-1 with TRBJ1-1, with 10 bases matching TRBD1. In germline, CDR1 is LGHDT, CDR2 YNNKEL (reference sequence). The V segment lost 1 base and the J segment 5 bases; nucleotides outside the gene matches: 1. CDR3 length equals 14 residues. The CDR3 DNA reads TGTGCCAGCAGCCAAGGGGACAGGGGTACTGAAGCTTTCTTT. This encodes CASSQGDRGTEAFF.

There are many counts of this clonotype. CDR3 region: CASSLSGTSSIGELFF. The CDR3 bases are TGTGCCAGCAGCCTATCCGGGACTAGTAGCATCGGGGAGCTGTTTTTT. The chain is built from TRBV11-2 and TRBJ2-2; 8 bases fit TRBD2. V dropped 5 bases and J dropped 7; count of bases not matched to a gene: 12. The CDR3 consists of 16 residues. Germline CDR1 SGHAT, CDR2 FQNNGV.

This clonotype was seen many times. CDR3 sequence reads: CASCRDVSTDTQYF. Here the CDR3 DNA reads TGTGCCAGCTGTCGGGACGTAAGCACAGATACGCAGTATTTT. This chain uses TRBV27 with TRBJ2-3; D is perhaps TRBD1 or TRBD2 (5 bases each). The germline V and J ends were trimmed by 8 bases and 0 bases, with 12 bases remaining between them. CDR1 is MNHEY and CDR2 is SMNVEV in the germline V gene (reference sequence). This CDR3 region has 14 residues.

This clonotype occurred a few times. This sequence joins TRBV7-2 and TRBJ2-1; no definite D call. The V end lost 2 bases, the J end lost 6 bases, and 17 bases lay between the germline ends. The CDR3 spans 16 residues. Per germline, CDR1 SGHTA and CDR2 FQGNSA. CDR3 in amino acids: CASSLSAIWAGNEQFF. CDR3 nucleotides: TGTGCCAGCAGCTTAAGTGCGATCTGGGCCGGCAATGAGCAGTTCTTC.

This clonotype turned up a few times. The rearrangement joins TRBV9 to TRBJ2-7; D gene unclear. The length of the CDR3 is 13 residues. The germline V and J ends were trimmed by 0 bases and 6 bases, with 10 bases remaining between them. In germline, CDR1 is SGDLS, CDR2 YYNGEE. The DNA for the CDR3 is TGTGCCAGCAGCGTAGATCCCACGGGCGAGCAGTACTTC. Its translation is CASSVDPTGEQYF.

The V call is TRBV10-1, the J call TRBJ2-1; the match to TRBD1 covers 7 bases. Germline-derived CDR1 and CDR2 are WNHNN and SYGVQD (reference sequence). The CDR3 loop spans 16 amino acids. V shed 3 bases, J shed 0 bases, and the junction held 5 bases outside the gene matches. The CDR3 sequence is CASSDSGGLSYNEQFF. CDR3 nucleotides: TGCGCCAGCAGTGATTCAGGGGGTCTCTCCTACAATGAGCAGTTCTTC.

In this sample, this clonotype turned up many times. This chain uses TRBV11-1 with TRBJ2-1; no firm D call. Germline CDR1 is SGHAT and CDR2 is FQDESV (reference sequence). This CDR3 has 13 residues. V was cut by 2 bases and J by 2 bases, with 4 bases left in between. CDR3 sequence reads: CASSLLPYNEQFF. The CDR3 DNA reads TGTGCCAGCAGCTTACTACCCTACAATGAGCAGTTCTTC.

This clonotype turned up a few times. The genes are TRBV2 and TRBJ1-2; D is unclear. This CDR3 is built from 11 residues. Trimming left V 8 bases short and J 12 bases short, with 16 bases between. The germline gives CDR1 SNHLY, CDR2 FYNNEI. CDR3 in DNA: TGTGCCAGCGAACAAGGGAGCTCCCACACCTTC. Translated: CASEQGSSHTF.

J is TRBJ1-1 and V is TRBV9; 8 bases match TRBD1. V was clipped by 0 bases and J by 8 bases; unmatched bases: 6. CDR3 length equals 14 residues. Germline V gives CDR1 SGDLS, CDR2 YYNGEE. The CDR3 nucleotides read TGTGCCAGCAGCGTAGCGTACCGGGACAGGGAAGCTTTCTTT. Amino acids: CASSVAYRDREAFF.

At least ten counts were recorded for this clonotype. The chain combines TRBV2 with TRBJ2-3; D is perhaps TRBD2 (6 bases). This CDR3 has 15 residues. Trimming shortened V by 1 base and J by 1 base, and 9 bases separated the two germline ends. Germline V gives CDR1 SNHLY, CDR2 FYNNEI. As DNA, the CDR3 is TGTGCCAGCAGTGAAGAGGTAGCGGGCACAGATACGCAGTATTTT. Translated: CASSEEVAGTDTQYF. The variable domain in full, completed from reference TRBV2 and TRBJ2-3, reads EPEVTQTPSHQVTQMGQEVILRCVPISNHLYFYWYRQILGQKVEFLVSFYNNEISEKSEIFDDQFSVERPDGSNFTLKIRSTKLEDSAMYFCASSEEVAGTDTQYFGPGTRLTVL.

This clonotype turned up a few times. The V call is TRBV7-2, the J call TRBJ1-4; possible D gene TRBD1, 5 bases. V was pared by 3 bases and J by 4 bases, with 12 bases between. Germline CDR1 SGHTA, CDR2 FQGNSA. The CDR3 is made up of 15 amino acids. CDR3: CASSLGPNYNEKLFF. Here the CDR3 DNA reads TGTGCCAGCAGCTTGGGACCTAACTATAATGAAAAACTGTTTTTT.

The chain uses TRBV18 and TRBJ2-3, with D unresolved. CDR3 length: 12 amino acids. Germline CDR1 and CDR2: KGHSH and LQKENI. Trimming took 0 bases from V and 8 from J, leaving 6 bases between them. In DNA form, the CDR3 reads TGTGCCAGCTCACCACCAATGGGTACGCAGTATTTT. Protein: CASSPPMGTQYF.